This T cell receptor beta chain appears in the sequencing data of a study of beta chain features in type 1 diabetes. This clone came up a few times. The antigen is undetermined. Study-level results: When Type 1 diabetes patients were examined, their TCRB CDR3s proved moderately but significantly shorter in all four CD4+ subsets.

Sorting with CD45RO/CCR7/CD25/CD127/CD95/CD27 yielded naive, central memory, regulatory and stem-like memory CD4+ cells. From germline, CDR1 is LNHDA and CDR2 SQIVND (reference sequence). J lost 8 bases, V lost 3 bases, and 5 bases had no gene match. The CDR3 runs to 13 residues. Expressed TCRB transcripts were sequenced because the isolated RNA had all been reverse transcribed beforehand. The assay was immunoSEQ multiplex PCR, and TCRdb's table has in-frame clones only and misses some. Among some 240,000 clones listed, approximately 16% were seen once. The clonotype was recovered from a man aged 30 to 45 with type 1 diabetes. The sequenced sample was naive CD4+ T cells from blood. J is TRBJ1-2 and V is TRBV19; 8 nucleotides match TRBD1. The CDR3 DNA sequence: TGTGCCAGTAGTATGGACAGGGATCGCGGCTACACCTTC. It encodes CASSMDRDRGYTF.